A selection of T cell receptor beta chains follows, all from one sample in a study of cytomegalovirus exposure and HLA in healthy donors. TCRdb's copy holds only in-frame clones and misses some; the assay was immunoSEQ multiplex PCR. The sample shows about 70,000 clones, roughly 74% of them seen only once. What was sequenced was PBMCs. These receptors originate from a human donor in good health. Both conserved end residues are part of each CDR3. The order of the fields is clone size, V gene, D gene, J gene, CDR3 protein, CDR3 DNA. D genes are given only for firm matches. Size tells how often a clone was seen (once, few, many) or the class of an expanded clone, and some rows leave it out.

clone size: -
V gene: TRBV7-9
D gene: -
J gene: TRBJ1-1
CDR3 protein: CASSLHGAGMNTEAFF
CDR3 DNA: TGTGCCAGCAGCTTACATGGGGCTGGGATGAACACTGAAGCTTTCTTT

clone size: -
V gene: TRBV28
D gene: -
J gene: TRBJ1-2
CDR3 protein: CASTDGIAGGYTF
CDR3 DNA: TGTGCCAGCACCGACGGGATTGCGGGTGGCTACACCTTC

clone size: few
V gene: TRBV6-5
D gene: TRBD2
J gene: TRBJ2-7
CDR3 protein: CASSHTSGSIHEQYF
CDR3 DNA: TGTGCCAGCAGCCACACTAGCGGGAGTATCCACGAGCAGTACTTC

clone size: -
V gene: TRBV7-3
D gene: TRBD2
J gene: TRBJ2-1
CDR3 protein: CASSRGGRGDNEQFF
CDR3 DNA: TGTGCCAGCAGCCGGGGCGGCCGGGGGGACAATGAGCAGTTCTTC

clone size: -
V gene: TRBV7-3
D gene: -
J gene: TRBJ2-1
CDR3 protein: CASSLLREFNNEQFF
CDR3 DNA: TGTGCCAGCAGCTTACTCCGGGAGTTCAACAATGAGCAGTTCTTC

clone size: once
V gene: TRBV10-1
D gene: -
J gene: TRBJ1-3
CDR3 protein: CASSEGGLNTIYF
CDR3 DNA: TGCGCCAGCAGTGAAGGTGGACTGAACACCATATATTTT

clone size: -
V gene: TRBV5-1
D gene: -
J gene: TRBJ2-7
CDR3 protein: CASSLGAQSYEQYF
CDR3 DNA: TGCGCCAGCAGCTTGGGAGCACAGTCCTACGAGCAGTACTTC

clone size: once
V gene: TRBV2
D gene: -
J gene: TRBJ2-7
CDR3 protein: CASRGLIATPYEQYF
CDR3 DNA: TGTGCCAGCAGGGGCCTTATAGCGACTCCCTACGAGCAGTACTTC

clone size: few
V gene: TRBV6-5
D gene: TRBD1
J gene: TRBJ1-3
CDR3 protein: CASRGQSGNTIYF
CDR3 DNA: TGTGCCAGCAGGGGACAGTCTGGAAACACCATATATTTT

clone size: -
V gene: TRBV28
D gene: TRBD1
J gene: TRBJ2-7
CDR3 protein: CASSLSTGSVEQYF
CDR3 DNA: TGTGCCAGCAGTTTGTCGACAGGGTCGGTCGAGCAGTACTTC

clone size: -
V gene: TRBV6-5
D gene: -
J gene: TRBJ1-1
CDR3 protein: CASSYSQWRSTEAFF
CDR3 DNA: TGTGCCAGCAGTTACTCTCAGTGGAGGTCCACTGAAGCTTTCTTT

clone size: -
V gene: TRBV5-1
D gene: -
J gene: TRBJ2-7
CDR3 protein: CASSFVGGTYEQYF
CDR3 DNA: TGCGCCAGCAGCTTCGTGGGAGGTACCTACGAGCAGTACTTC

clone size: -
V gene: TRBV6-5
D gene: -
J gene: TRBJ1-4
CDR3 protein: CASRPGGQGEKLFF
CDR3 DNA: TGTGCCAGCAGGCCGGGGGGCCAAGGGGAAAAACTGTTTTTT

clone size: -
V gene: TRBV15
D gene: -
J gene: TRBJ2-7
CDR3 protein: CATSAEEAVTYEQYF
CDR3 DNA: TGTGCCACCAGCGCCGAGGAGGCGGTTACCTACGAGCAGTACTTC

clone size: -
V gene: TRBV30
D gene: TRBD1
J gene: TRBJ2-7
CDR3 protein: CAWRGQGAAYYEQYF
CDR3 DNA: TGTGCCTGGAGGGGACAGGGGGCTGCCTACTACGAGCAGTACTTC

clone size: -
V gene: TRBV11-2
D gene: -
J gene: TRBJ1-2
CDR3 protein: CASSLVFTAGYGYTF
CDR3 DNA: TGTGCCAGCAGCTTAGTGTTCACCGCGGGATATGGCTACACCTTC

clone size: few
V gene: TRBV5-6
D gene: -
J gene: TRBJ1-1
CDR3 protein: CASSQDFRNTEAFF
CDR3 DNA: TGTGCCAGCAGCCAAGACTTCAGGAACACTGAAGCTTTCTTT

clone size: -
V gene: TRBV27
D gene: TRBD1
J gene: TRBJ1-1
CDR3 protein: CASSRDRDFREAFF
CDR3 DNA: TGTGCCAGCAGCCGGGACAGGGATTTTAGGGAAGCTTTCTTT

clone size: -
V gene: TRBV27
D gene: -
J gene: TRBJ2-1
CDR3 protein: CASSSNGGEENNEQFF
CDR3 DNA: TGTGCCAGCAGTTCAAACGGGGGAGAGGAGAACAATGAGCAGTTCTTC

clone size: -
V gene: TRBV6-5
D gene: -
J gene: TRBJ1-5
CDR3 protein: CASSPPGGGQPQHF
CDR3 DNA: TGTGCCAGCAGTCCGCCGGGGGGCGGTCAGCCCCAGCATTTT

clone size: -
V gene: TRBV11-3
D gene: -
J gene: TRBJ1-5
CDR3 protein: CASSFPRRECNQPQHF
CDR3 DNA: TGTGCCAGCAGCTTCCCGCGTAGGGAGTGCAATCAGCCCCAGCATTTT

clone size: -
V gene: TRBV6-5
D gene: -
J gene: TRBJ1-5
CDR3 protein: CASSQGRAAQPQHF
CDR3 DNA: TGTGCCAGCAGCCAAGGGAGGGCCGCTCAGCCCCAGCATTTT

clone size: few
V gene: TRBV27
D gene: TRBD2
J gene: TRBJ2-5
CDR3 protein: CASSPRTSGNQETQYF
CDR3 DNA: TGTGCCAGCAGTCCCCGGACTAGCGGGAACCAAGAGACCCAGTACTTC

clone size: few
V gene: TRBV18
D gene: TRBD1
J gene: TRBJ1-1
CDR3 protein: CASSATGGTEAFF
CDR3 DNA: TGTGCCAGCTCAGCTACAGGGGGCACTGAAGCTTTCTTT

clone size: many
V gene: TRBV27
D gene: -
J gene: TRBJ2-3
CDR3 protein: CASAAGSKYTQYF
CDR3 DNA: TGTGCCAGCGCGGCAGGGTCTAAATATACGCAGTATTTT

clone size: -
V gene: TRBV29-1
D gene: -
J gene: TRBJ1-2
CDR3 protein: CSSGGGINYGYTF
CDR3 DNA: TGCAGCTCGGGGGGAGGGATTAACTATGGCTACACCTTC

clone size: -
V gene: TRBV6-5
D gene: TRBD1
J gene: TRBJ2-5
CDR3 protein: CASSYGPGQGCEYF
CDR3 DNA: TGTGCCAGCAGTTATGGACCGGGACAGGGATGCGAGTACTTC

clone size: -
V gene: TRBV5-6
D gene: -
J gene: TRBJ2-1
CDR3 protein: CASSLAGNEQFF
CDR3 DNA: TGTGCCAGCAGCTTGGCGGGGAATGAGCAGTTCTTC

clone size: -
V gene: TRBV5-6
D gene: -
J gene: TRBJ2-5
CDR3 protein: CASSLQETQYF
CDR3 DNA: TGTGCCAGCAGCCTTCAAGAGACCCAGTACTTC

clone size: -
V gene: TRBV18
D gene: TRBD1
J gene: TRBJ2-7
CDR3 protein: CASSPRTGGVGSTYEQYF
CDR3 DNA: TGTGCCAGCTCACCTCGGACAGGGGGCGTAGGGAGCACCTACGAGCAGTACTTC

clone size: -
V gene: TRBV14
D gene: -
J gene: TRBJ2-2
CDR3 protein: CASSQSLPALAGELFF
CDR3 DNA: TGTGCCAGCAGCCAAAGCCTCCCCGCTTTGGCCGGGGAGCTGTTTTTT

clone size: -
V gene: TRBV5-1
D gene: TRBD2
J gene: TRBJ2-3
CDR3 protein: CASSLSGVTDTQYF
CDR3 DNA: TGCGCCAGCAGCTTAAGCGGGGTCACAGATACGCAGTATTTT

clone size: -
V gene: TRBV5-4
D gene: TRBD2
J gene: TRBJ2-7
CDR3 protein: CASQQAGTYEQYF
CDR3 DNA: TGTGCCAGCCAACAAGCGGGAACCTACGAGCAGTACTTC

clone size: -
V gene: TRBV4-1
D gene: TRBD2
J gene: TRBJ2-3
CDR3 protein: CASSHTKGKASGRTDTQYF
CDR3 DNA: TGCGCCAGCAGCCATACAAAAGGGAAGGCTAGCGGGAGAACAGATACGCAGTATTTT

clone size: -
V gene: TRBV15
D gene: -
J gene: TRBJ2-5
CDR3 protein: CATSVGDQETQYF
CDR3 DNA: TGTGCCACCAGTGTCGGGGACCAAGAGACCCAGTACTTC

clone size: -
V gene: TRBV29-1
D gene: TRBD1
J gene: TRBJ2-1
CDR3 protein: CSVGGQGNEQFF
CDR3 DNA: TGCAGCGTTGGTGGACAGGGTAATGAGCAGTTCTTC

clone size: -
V gene: TRBV6-6
D gene: TRBD1
J gene: TRBJ2-2
CDR3 protein: CASSTQTGVNTGELFF
CDR3 DNA: TGTGCCAGCAGTACTCAAACAGGGGTAAACACCGGGGAGCTGTTTTTT

clone size: -
V gene: TRBV5-1
D gene: -
J gene: TRBJ2-2
CDR3 protein: CASSLTDYTGELFF
CDR3 DNA: TGCGCCAGCAGCTTGACAGATTACACCGGGGAGCTGTTTTTT

clone size: -
V gene: TRBV2
D gene: TRBD1
J gene: TRBJ1-1
CDR3 protein: CASSSSTGRAEAFF
CDR3 DNA: TGTGCCAGCAGTTCGTCGACAGGGCGCGCCGAAGCTTTCTTT

clone size: few
V gene: TRBV9
D gene: -
J gene: TRBJ1-1
CDR3 protein: CASTATALMNTEAFF
CDR3 DNA: TGTGCCAGCACAGCGACAGCGCTAATGAACACTGAAGCTTTCTTT

clone size: once
V gene: TRBV7-3
D gene: -
J gene: TRBJ2-3
CDR3 protein: CASSSVGTDTQYF
CDR3 DNA: TGTGCCAGCAGCTCCGTAGGCACAGATACGCAGTATTTT

clone size: -
V gene: TRBV7-9
D gene: -
J gene: TRBJ2-1
CDR3 protein: CSSSSIRGSGEQFF
CDR3 DNA: TGTTCCAGCAGTTCCATCAGGGGAAGTGGTGAGCAGTTCTTC

clone size: -
V gene: TRBV5-1
D gene: -
J gene: TRBJ1-2
CDR3 protein: CASSLTASTYGYTF
CDR3 DNA: TGCGCCAGCAGTTTAACAGCCTCCACCTATGGCTACACCTTC

clone size: -
V gene: TRBV27
D gene: TRBD1
J gene: TRBJ2-7
CDR3 protein: CASSLTGVFEQYF
CDR3 DNA: TGTGCCAGCAGTTTGACAGGGGTATTCGAGCAGTACTTC

clone size: -
V gene: TRBV29-1
D gene: TRBD1
J gene: TRBJ1-2
CDR3 protein: CSATAGTDYGYTF
CDR3 DNA: TGCAGCGCGACGGCCGGGACAGACTATGGCTACACCTTC

clone size: -
V gene: TRBV7-3
D gene: -
J gene: TRBJ1-3
CDR3 protein: CASSLTSGNTIYF
CDR3 DNA: TGTGCCAGCAGCTTAACCAGTGGAAACACCATATATTTT

clone size: -
V gene: TRBV27
D gene: -
J gene: TRBJ1-1
CDR3 protein: CASSGWGRVNTEAFF
CDR3 DNA: TGTGCCAGCAGTGGGTGGGGCAGGGTGAACACTGAAGCTTTCTTT

clone size: -
V gene: TRBV6-5
D gene: -
J gene: TRBJ1-1
CDR3 protein: CASTGGTEAFF
CDR3 DNA: TGTGCCAGCACCGGGGGCACTGAAGCTTTCTTT